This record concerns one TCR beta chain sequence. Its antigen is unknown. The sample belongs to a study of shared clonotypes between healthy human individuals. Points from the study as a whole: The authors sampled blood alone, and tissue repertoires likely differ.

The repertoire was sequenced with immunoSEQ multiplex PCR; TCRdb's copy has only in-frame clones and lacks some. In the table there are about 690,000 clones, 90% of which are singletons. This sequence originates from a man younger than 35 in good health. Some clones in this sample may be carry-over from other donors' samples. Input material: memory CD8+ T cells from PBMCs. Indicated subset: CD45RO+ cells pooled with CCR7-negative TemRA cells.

DNA for the CDR3: TGTGCCAGTACCCCTAGGGGCCCGAATCAGCCCCAGCATTTT. Amino acids: CASTPRGPNQPQHF. The chain is built from TRBV19 and TRBJ1-5; D is possibly TRBD1 (5 bases). Germline CDR1 reads LNHDA; CDR2 reads SQIVND (reference sequence). The CDR3 length is 14 residues. V was cut by 7 bases and J by 4 bases, with 14 bases left in between.